This T cell receptor (beta chain) was sequenced for a study of cytomegalovirus exposure and HLA in healthy donors. The germline V gene has CDR1 LGHNA and CDR2 YNFKEQ. The CDR3 length is 17 residues. PCR primers comprised 60 Vbeta and 13 Jbeta primers. TCRdb's table, derived via immunoSEQ multiplex PCR, lists solely in-frame clones and lacks some. This table holds about 200,000 clones. This chain connects TRBV4-2 to TRBJ2-5, with D perhaps matching TRBD2 (7 bases). With the DNA end fitting TRBJ2-7 better, the J assignment may be wrong. The sample taken for sequencing was PBMCs. The clonotype comes from a boy younger than 18 in good health and CMV-seronegative. The CDR3 DNA is TGTGCCAGCAGCCAAGATCGTGGGGGGGCCATCTTCTACGAGCAGTACTTC. As protein: CASSQDRGGAIFYEQYF.